Presented here are 28 T cell receptor beta chains from one specimen sequenced in a study of T cell responses to AZD1222 COVID-19 vaccine. Here immunoSEQ multiplex PCR was the method, and the copy in TCRdb shows in-frame clones only, minus some. The repertoire holds some 150,000 clones, with 91% as singletons. The input for sequencing was peripheral blood, taken on day 0 of AZD1222 vaccination. The source of these receptors is an adult in good health.

The J gene is TRBJ1-6, the V gene TRBV27; D not certain. Germline CDR1 is MNHEY and CDR2 is SMNVEV (reference sequence). V lost 6 bases to trimming and J lost 0 bases, with 12 bases between them. There are 16 residues in the CDR3. The CDR3 sequence: CASSAGGGSYNSPLHF. In nucleotides, the CDR3 is TGTGCCAGCAGCGCGGGTGGCGGCTCCTATAATTCACCCCTCCACTTT.

The chain is built from TRBV6-5 and TRBJ1-3; no firm D call. Per germline, CDR1 MNHEY and CDR2 SVGAGI. This CDR3 comprises 16 residues. The V gene lost 4 bases and the J gene lost 1 base, with 14 bases spanning the gap. The CDR3 sequence is CASSSPVTYSGNTIYF. CDR3 coding DNA: TGTGCCAGCAGTTCCCCCGTGACATATTCTGGAAACACCATATATTTT.

The chain has TRBV10-3 and TRBJ2-7; D not certain. The ends were cut back, 5 bases at V and 0 bases at J, with 8 bases in the middle. CDR1 and CDR2 (germline): ENHRY, SYGVKD. This CDR3 comprises 13 residues. CDR3 sequence: CAISPKFSYEQYF. As DNA, the CDR3 is TGTGCCATCAGTCCCAAGTTCTCCTACGAGCAGTACTTC.

The chain has TRBV5-1 and TRBJ2-7; 7 bases align to TRBD1. Per the germline V gene, CDR1 is SGHRS and CDR2 is YFSETQ. Germline trimming cut 3 bases from V and 2 bases from J; bases unmatched to any gene: 8. CDR3 size: 15 residues. The CDR3 DNA follows: TGCGCCAGCAGCTCGCCGGGCGACAGGGCCTACGAGCAGTACTTC. This sequence encodes CASSSPGDRAYEQYF.

The CDR3, as DNA: TGTGCCAGCAGGCAACAGGATAGGAGCTCCTACGAGCAGTACTTC. It specifies CASRQQDRSSYEQYF. This chain connects TRBV28 to TRBJ2-7, with a possible D match to TRBD1 (5 bases). The ends were cut back, 6 bases at V and 0 bases at J, with 15 bases in the middle. Germline loops: CDR1 MDHEN, CDR2 SYDVKM. There are 15 residues in the CDR3. The whole variable domain, remainder taken from reference TRBV28 and TRBJ2-7, is DVKVTQSSRYLVKRTGEKVFLECVQDMDHENMFWYRQDPGLGLRLIYFSYDVKMKEKGDIPEGYSVSREKKERFSLILESASTNQTSMYLCASRQQDRSSYEQYFGPGTRLTVT.

Here the CDR3 reads CASSPTGGRTEAFF. The CDR3 DNA is TGTGCCAGCAGCCCGACAGGGGGCCGCACTGAAGCTTTCTTT. V usage is TRBV7-3 and J usage is TRBJ1-1; 10 bases are a match to TRBD1. V was pared by 5 bases and J by 4 bases, with 4 bases of the junction left unmatched. Germline values: CDR1 SGHTA, CDR2 FQGTGA. This CDR3 has 14 residues. The entire variable domain, with the rest obtained from reference TRBV7-3 and TRBJ1-1, is as follows: GAGVSQTPSNKVTEKGKYVELRCDPISGHTALYWYRQSLGQGPEFLIYFQGTGAADDSGLPNDRFFAVRPEGSVSTLKIQRTERGDSAVYLCASSPTGGRTEAFFGQGTRLTVV.

V and J are TRBV12-3 or TRBV12-4 and TRBJ2-7, with 8 bases that match TRBD1. V shed 6 bases, J shed 12 bases, and the junction held 13 bases outside the gene matches. This CDR3 region has 13 residues. The CDR3 sequence: CASSSSQGAVRYF. The CDR3 region has the DNA TGTGCCAGCAGCTCCTCTCAGGGGGCGGTAAGGTACTTC.

The V and J genes are TRBV21-1 and TRBJ1-1; TRBD1 reflects the table's D call only, with no check against the DNA. TRBV21-1 is marked as a pseudogene. This CDR3 is built from 14 residues. The DNA for the CDR3 is TGTGCCAGCAGCAAAGCGGGACAGCCCCGTGAAGCTTTCTTT. It codes for CASSKAGQPREAFF.

The chain carries TRBV6-2 or TRBV6-3 and TRBJ1-2; D remains ambiguous. V shed 0 bases and J shed 6 bases, with 23 bases lying between them. Germline CDR1 and CDR2: MNHEY and SVGEGT. This CDR3 spans 18 amino acids. The DNA of the CDR3 is TGTGCCAGCAGTTACTCGGTCGGACGGACCCCGTCTGTAAATGGCTACACCTTC. This encodes CASSYSVGRTPSVNGYTF.

This rearrangement joins TRBV27 to TRBJ1-1; D not resolved. The germline V gene encodes CDR1 MNHEY and CDR2 SMNVEV (reference sequence). This CDR3 region has 16 residues. V gave up 4 bases and J gave up 0 bases, with 15 bases separating them. In DNA form, the CDR3 reads TGTGCCAGCAGTTCAGCTTCCAGACCGTTGAACACTGAAGCTTTCTTT. Amino acid sequence: CASSSASRPLNTEAFF.

The gene calls are TRBV25-1 and TRBJ2-2; perhaps TRBD1 as D (6 bases). This CDR3 has 14 residues. Trimming took off 10 bases at V and 0 bases at J, with 12 bases between the two ends. CDR1 is MGHDK, CDR2 SYGVNS, per germline. The CDR3 bases are TGTGCCACCAGGGACAACGCGAACACCGGGGAGCTGTTTTTT. Its translation is CATRDNANTGELFF.

In this sample, this clone turned up once. The chain joins TRBV30 to TRBJ2-1, with D maybe TRBD2 (6 bases). The CDR3 runs 12 residues. V was cut by 7 bases and J by 3 bases, with 10 bases left in between. Germline values: CDR1 GTSNPN, CDR2 SVGIG (reference sequence). The CDR3 reads CAFRRDYNEQFF. As DNA, the CDR3 is TGTGCCTTTCGGCGGGACTACAATGAGCAGTTCTTC.

DNA of the CDR3: TGTGCCAGCAGTTTGGGAAGGACAGGGAAGTCCTACGAGCAGTACTTC. Its protein is CASSLGRTGKSYEQYF. The gene calls are TRBV27 and TRBJ2-7; 8 bases align to TRBD1. The CDR3 is 16 amino acids. V lost 3 bases to trimming and J lost 1 base; unmatched junction nucleotides: 8. CDR1 and CDR2 from the germline V gene are MNHEY and SMNVEV (reference sequence).

This clone showed up just once. The CDR3 DNA follows: TGTGCCAGCAGCTTAAAGGATTCACCCCTCCACTTT. It codes for CASSLKDSPLHF. The V call is TRBV7-9, the J call TRBJ1-6; no firm D call. Per germline, CDR1 SEHNR and CDR2 FQNEAQ (reference sequence). The germline V and J ends were trimmed by 2 bases and 8 bases, with 4 bases remaining between them. CDR3 length equals 12 residues.

The rearrangement links TRBV11-2 to TRBJ2-7; 7 bases are a match to TRBD1. With V trimmed by 5 bases and J by 3 bases, 13 bases remained unmatched. This CDR3 spans 16 amino acids. Per the germline V gene, CDR1 is SGHAT and CDR2 is FQNNGV. CDR3 protein: CASSPVGRTGIYEQYF. The CDR3 region has the DNA TGTGCCAGCAGCCCGGTGGGGCGGACAGGAATCTACGAGCAGTACTTC. Variable domain in full (rest from reference TRBV11-2 and TRBJ2-7): EAGVAQSPRYKIIEKRQSVAFWCNPISGHATLYWYQQILGQGPKLLIQFQNNGVVDDSQLPKDRFSAERLKGVDSTLKIQPAKLEDSAVYLCASSPVGRTGIYEQYFGPGTRLTVT.

The chain recombines TRBV3-1 (or the pseudogene TRBV3-2) with TRBJ2-2; no firm D call. V lost 5 bases and J lost 5, with 3 bases in between. The CDR3 is 11 amino acids. Germline V gene lookup returns CDR1 LGHDT and CDR2 YNNKEL (reference sequence). The chain's CDR3 is CASSRTGELFF. DNA of the CDR3: TGTGCCAGCAGCAGGACCGGGGAGCTGTTTTTT.

The V call is TRBV12-2, the J call TRBJ2-1. TRBV12-2 has pseudogene status. The CDR3 consists of 11 residues. CDR3 in amino acids: CASRPGDEQFF. In DNA, the CDR3 is TGTGCAAGTCGCCCTGGGGATGAGCAGTTCTTC.

The chain joins TRBV5-5 to TRBJ2-7; D is ambiguous. The CDR3 sequence is 15 residues long. The germline V gene has CDR1 SGHKS and CDR2 YYEKEE (reference sequence). V was pared by 4 bases and J by 0 bases, with 14 bases between. CDR3 nucleotides: TGTGCCAGCAGCCAAATAGCCAGTAGCTCCTACGAGCAGTACTTC. Residues: CASSQIASSSYEQYF.

The chain carries TRBV5-1 and TRBJ1-3; D unclear. CDR1 is SGHRS, CDR2 YFSETQ, per germline. The length of the CDR3 is 13 residues. V dropped 4 bases and J dropped 0 bases, with 5 bases sitting between them. The CDR3 is CASSLHSGNTIYF. Here the CDR3 DNA reads TGCGCCAGCAGCCTCCACTCTGGAAACACCATATATTTT.

The chain joins TRBV2 to TRBJ2-3; TRBD2 is a possible D gene (6 bases). V was trimmed by 5 bases and J by 1 base, leaving 10 bases between them. Germline CDR1 SNHLY, CDR2 FYNNEI. CDR3 length: 14 residues. The CDR3 loop is CASSRPGGTDTQYF. The CDR3 bases are TGTGCCAGCAGTCGTCCGGGAGGCACAGATACGCAGTATTTT.

This sequence joins TRBV4-3 and TRBJ1-5; unclear D gene. Per germline, CDR1 LGHNA and CDR2 YSLEER. Trimming shortened V by 5 bases and J by 7 bases, and 12 bases separated the two germline ends. The CDR3 spans 13 residues. This CDR3 is CASSFNGGQPQHF. The CDR3 DNA is TGCGCCAGCAGCTTCAACGGTGGCCAGCCCCAGCATTTT.

This rearrangement joins TRBV2 to TRBJ2-3; D remains ambiguous. The germline V gene has CDR1 SNHLY and CDR2 FYNNEI. The CDR3 covers 11 residues. V was clipped by 1 base and J by 6 bases, with 2 bases between them. The CDR3: CASSEVDTQYF. CDR3 nucleotide sequence: TGTGCCAGCAGTGAAGTTGATACGCAGTATTTT. Combining the CDR3 with reference TRBV2 and TRBJ2-3 gives the whole variable domain EPEVTQTPSHQVTQMGQEVILRCVPISNHLYFYWYRQILGQKVEFLVSFYNNEISEKSEIFDDQFSVERPDGSNFTLKIRSTKLEDSAMYFCASSEVDTQYFGPGTRLTVL.

The rearrangement uses TRBV19 and TRBJ2-1, with 8 bases that match TRBD1. Germline CDR1 and CDR2: LNHDA and SQIVND (reference sequence). With V trimmed by 4 bases and J by 2 bases, 4 bases remained unmatched. This CDR3 is built from 15 residues. This CDR3 is CASSTDRGPYNEQFF. Here the CDR3 DNA reads TGTGCCAGTAGTACAGACAGGGGCCCCTACAATGAGCAGTTCTTC.

CDR3 sequence (DNA): TGTGCCACCCAGGACAGGCGAAGTACTGAAGCTTTCTTT. This sequence encodes CATQDRRSTEAFF. The chain is built from TRBV27 and TRBJ1-1, with TRBD1 identical over 7 bases. Germline-derived CDR1 and CDR2 are MNHEY and SMNVEV (reference sequence). Trimming removed 10 bases from V and 5 bases from J; junction bases left unmatched: 10. The CDR3 contains 13 residues.

The J gene is TRBJ2-7, the V gene TRBV19; the D gene could be TRBD1 or TRBD2 (5 bases each). The V gene lost 4 bases and the J gene lost 0 bases, with 7 bases spanning the gap. The CDR3 runs to 13 residues. CDR1 and CDR2 (germline): LNHDA, SQIVND (reference sequence). The CDR3 region has the DNA TGTGCCAGTAGTACGGGGCTCTCCTACGAGCAGTACTTC. As protein: CASSTGLSYEQYF.

The CDR3 loop reads CASSQGQLPSEQYF. For the CDR3, the DNA is TGCGCCAGCAGCCAAGGACAACTTCCCAGCGAGCAGTACTTC. V usage is TRBV4-1 and J usage is TRBJ2-7; no definite D call. V was pared by 1 base and J by 6 bases, with 13 bases between. Germline CDR1 and CDR2: MGHRA and YSYEKL. The length of the CDR3 is 14 residues.

The chain uses TRBV28 and TRBJ2-1, with D tentatively TRBD2 (6 bases). The CDR3 runs 16 residues. Per the germline V gene, CDR1 is MDHEN and CDR2 is SYDVKM. V was cut by 7 bases and J by 0 bases, with 16 bases left in between. For the CDR3, the DNA is TGTGCCAGCAACAAAGCGGGTGACAGCTCCTACAATGAGCAGTTCTTC. It is translated as CASNKAGDSSYNEQFF.

CDR3 nucleotide sequence: TGTGCCAGCAGCCCAAAGGACAGGGGGCGCGGGGTGAATGGCTACACCTTC. This codes for CASSPKDRGRGVNGYTF. This rearrangement joins TRBV7-8 to TRBJ1-2, with 11 nucleotides matching TRBD1. With V trimmed by 5 bases and J by 6 bases, 14 bases remained unmatched. CDR1 is SGHVS and CDR2 is FQNEAQ in the germline V gene. The CDR3 loop spans 17 amino acids.